This T cell receptor beta chain comes out of a study of T cells expressing NK-cell markers. The CDR3 is 15 residues long. One entry per CDR3 protein, without DNA, is what TCRdb gives after re-calling the 5' RACE reads. This sample contains about 430,000 distinct CDR3 sequences. This rearrangement joins TRBV12-3 or TRBV12-4 to TRBJ2-1; TCRdb proposes TRBD2, but this gene call is untestable without DNA. This TCR came from a woman between 50 and 59 years old in good health. The specimen was blood T cells: a sorted CD56 or NKG2C T cell subset, CD4+ or CD8+ T cells, or bulk PBMC T cells (not recorded which). The CDR3 region is CASSDSGRALNEQFF.